Listed here is a single T cell receptor beta chain. Its specific antigen is unknown. It has no much larger one-base neighbor in the sample; base qualities were not kept. The data originate from a study of PD-L1 blockade in urothelial cancer (dated by TCRdb to the late 2010s). Turning to the overall study: All patients started therapy around 2014 and received atezolizumab 1,200 mg intravenously every 3 weeks. Durable clinical benefit was achieved by nine patients but not by the remaining 20. The study was an exploratory multi-omic analysis of somatic, immune and clinical correlates of response to PD-L1 blockade with atezolizumab in urothelial cancer. About 90% of the 29 patients were identified as males with urothelial cancer of bladder origin, and a prior smoking history was reported by 18 of 29 patients. An ECOG performance status of 0 or 1 was recorded for the patients, and 0 to 3 prior chemotherapy regimens had been received by the patients. Blood samples were analyzed 3 weeks after the start of treatment (second dose) and 6 weeks after the start of treatment. In the same patients, whole exome sequencing and RNA sequencing of pretreatment tumors were performed in addition to TCR sequencing. Under 30 patients had pretreatment blood TCR-seq, roughly 25 had at least one posttreatment blood collection, and roughly 25 had tumor TCR-seq. Progression-free survival longer than 6 months counted as durable clinical benefit, and TCR features were additionally tested against both progression-free and overall survival. Blood samples gave a median of about 130,000 T cells and tens of thousands of unique TCRs, with a median clonality of roughly 0.08. TCR sequencing covered pretreatment tumor samples and matched, serially collected peripheral blood taken before and after atezolizumab treatment.

Synthetic TCR analog templates were spiked into each PCR so that absolute template abundance could be estimated from read counts. The immunoSEQ assay used bias-controlled V and J gene primers to amplify TCRbeta CDR3 regions from genomic DNA. Rearranged TCRbeta segments were sequenced at approximately 20X coverage. From the authors' description of their analysis: Clustering was used to correct sequencing errors, and CDR3s were annotated against IMGT to assign V, D and J genes. Downstream analyses used only productive TCRbeta rearrangements, leaving out any out-of-frame or stop-codon sequences. Clonality was computed as one minus Shannon entropy normalized by the log of the number of unique productive sequences. Clones differing between time points or between blood and tumor were identified by Fisher's exact test with Benjamini-Hochberg correction at adjusted p below 0.01. TCRdb provides this immuneACCESS table in a form limited to in-frame rearrangements. Some clones are lacking; in checked studies, under half of them reflect an unresolved V gene, and why the rest are absent is not known. From that table come the V and J calls and clone size; the DNA was used to work out D and trimming. For this sample there are approximately 32,000 clones; over 75% appear just once. Of the sample, approximately 3.5% falls within the top ten clones.

A cohort of 30 or so patients with locally advanced or metastatic urothelial carcinoma, treated at Memorial Sloan Kettering on a trial protocol, was included. Peripheral blood mononuclear cells were collected pretreatment and during treatment, with between 1 and 8 total time points per patient. The Qiagen DNeasy Blood extraction kit was used to purify genomic DNA from total PBMCs and tumor samples. Collected pretreatment and during treatment, PBMCs were isolated and stored as previously described. On the study overall, not on this receptor specifically: Patients with durable benefit showed greater expansion of tumor-associated TCR clones in peripheral blood 3 weeks after starting treatment (n of about 20, p = 0.022). Small sample size (n of about 30) and many exploratory analyses mean the results are intended to be hypothesis-generating. Improved progression-free and overall survival was found to be associated with pretreatment peripheral blood TCR clonality below the median.

The CDR3, from cysteine to phenylalanine, totals 13 residues. Only the CDR3 part of the read is kept: 39 bases, read in frame from the first base. The trim is 2 bases for V and 5 bases for J, with a gap of 12 bases between the germline ends. CDR1 and CDR2, per the germline V gene (reference sequence), are GTSNPN and SVGIG. This chain is built from TRBV30 and TRBJ2-5; the D gene is perhaps TRBD1, on 5 matching bases. Source: PBMCs, taken around atezolizumab (anti-PD-L1) treatment. The receptor was derived from a man aged 70 or older with urothelial cancer. The CDR3 region: CAWSTQGFETQYF. The DNA sequence follows: TGTGCCTGGAGTACCCAGGGCTTCGAGACCCAGTACTTC.